This is a list of T cell receptor beta chains from one sample in a study of breast tumors, draining lymph nodes, adjacent tissues. MiXCR, run by TCRdb on the multiplex PCR reads, gives a single entry per CDR3 protein. The profile shows some 250,000 distinct CDR3 sequences, 34% of them singletons. The sequenced material came from axillary lymph node tissue. The receptors here all came from a female donor with breast cancer. Some clones in this sample may be carry-over from other donors' samples. Both conserved end residues are part of each CDR3. The D gene is left open where the match is weak. Part of the rows lack a size; the others show once, few, many or a class for expanded clones.

V: TRBV2
D: TRBD2
size: NA
J: TRBJ2-3
DNA: TGTGCCAGCAGATACGGACTAGCGGGGGGACATACAGATACGCAGTATTTT
CDR3: CASRYGLAGGHTDTQYF

V: TRBV29-1
D: NA
size: many
J: TRBJ1-1
DNA: TGCAGCGCAGGGGACACTGAAGCTTTCTTT
CDR3: CSAGDTEAFF

V: TRBV20-1
D: TRBD1
size: few
J: TRBJ1-6
DNA: TGCAGTATACCGGGACAGGGAGGTTCACCCCTCCACTTT
CDR3: CSIPGQGGSPLHF

V: TRBV7-9
D: TRBD2
size: NA
J: TRBJ2-1
DNA: TGTGCCAGCAGCTTAGACGGAGGGGCGGGGGGGACGAATGAGCAGTTCTTC
CDR3: CASSLDGGAGGTNEQFF

V: TRBV7-7
D: NA
size: NA
J: TRBJ2-3
DNA: TGTGCTAGCAGCTTAGCGCAGGGGGATACGCAGTATTTT
CDR3: CASSLAQGDTQYF

V: TRBV20-1
D: TRBD2
size: NA
J: TRBJ2-3
DNA: TGCAGTGCTAGATGGGGGACTAGTGGGAATACGCAGTATTTT
CDR3: CSARWGTSGNTQYF

V: TRBV6-2/TRBV6-3
D: NA
size: many
J: TRBJ2-3
DNA: TGTGCCAGCAGGTCTACAGGGGATACGCAGTATTTT
CDR3: CASRSTGDTQYF

V: TRBV5-4
D: TRBD2
size: NA
J: TRBJ2-1
DNA: TGTGCCAGCAGCTTCCCCAGCGGGGGAGCCTACAATGAGCAGTTCTTC
CDR3: CASSFPSGGAYNEQFF

V: TRBV29-1
D: NA
size: NA
J: TRBJ2-7
DNA: TGCAGCGTGGGGCCCTACGAGCAGTACTTC
CDR3: CSVGPYEQYF

V: TRBV4-2
D: TRBD1
size: many
J: TRBJ2-7
DNA: TGTGCCAGCAGCGAAGGGGGACAGGAGGTCGGTTACGAGCAGTACTTC
CDR3: CASSEGGQEVGYEQYF

V: TRBV6-1
D: NA
size: many
J: TRBJ1-2
DNA: TGTGCCAGCAGTGAAGATGGGGGTTATGGCTACACCTTC
CDR3: CASSEDGGYGYTF

V: TRBV2
D: TRBD2
size: NA
J: TRBJ2-3
DNA: TGTGCCAGCAGTTCTTTAGGCCCGGGGCTAGCGGGGGGCGCAGATACGCAGTATTTT
CDR3: CASSSLGPGLAGGADTQYF

V: TRBV20-1
D: TRBD2
size: many
J: TRBJ2-3
DNA: TGCAGTGCTCAGACTAGCGGGGGGCGCACAGATACGCAGTATTTT
CDR3: CSAQTSGGRTDTQYF

V: TRBV20-1
D: NA
size: many
J: TRBJ2-1
DNA: TGCAGTGCTAGTAGCCTTTCACATTTCTACAATGAGCAGTTCTTC
CDR3: CSASSLSHFYNEQFF

V: TRBV7-9
D: TRBD1
size: many
J: TRBJ1-2
DNA: TGTGCCAGCAGCCAGACCGGGACAGCGACTAACTATGGCTACACCTTC
CDR3: CASSQTGTATNYGYTF

V: TRBV7-6
D: NA
size: NA
J: TRBJ1-4
DNA: TGTGCCAGCAGCTTAGTGATTGAAAAACTGTTTTTT
CDR3: CASSLVIEKLFF

V: TRBV10-3
D: TRBD2
size: NA
J: TRBJ2-5
DNA: TGTGCCATCAGTGAGTCAACCCGGACTAGCGGGGGAGAAGAGACCCAGTACTTC
CDR3: CAISESTRTSGGEETQYF

V: TRBV25-1
D: NA
size: many
J: TRBJ2-1
DNA: TGTGCCAGCAGTGATTGGTCCTACAATGAGCAGTTCTTC
CDR3: CASSDWSYNEQFF

V: TRBV4-2
D: NA
size: many
J: TRBJ2-2
DNA: TGTGCCAGCAGCCATTACACCGGGGAGCTGTTTTTT
CDR3: CASSHYTGELFF

V: TRBV11-3
D: NA
size: NA
J: TRBJ2-1
DNA: TGTGCCAGCAGCTTAGATGGCGCCCCTAGCTCCTACAATGAGCAGTTCTTC
CDR3: CASSLDGAPSSYNEQFF

V: TRBV6-6
D: NA
size: many
J: TRBJ1-4
DNA: TGTGCCAGCAGCCCCACCCCACGTAACCCTAATGAAAAACTGTTTTTT
CDR3: CASSPTPRNPNEKLFF

V: TRBV7-8
D: NA
size: many
J: TRBJ2-7
DNA: TGTGCCAGCAGCCCCGTTGGGGGGCCTTCGGTTTACGAGCAGTACTTC
CDR3: CASSPVGGPSVYEQYF